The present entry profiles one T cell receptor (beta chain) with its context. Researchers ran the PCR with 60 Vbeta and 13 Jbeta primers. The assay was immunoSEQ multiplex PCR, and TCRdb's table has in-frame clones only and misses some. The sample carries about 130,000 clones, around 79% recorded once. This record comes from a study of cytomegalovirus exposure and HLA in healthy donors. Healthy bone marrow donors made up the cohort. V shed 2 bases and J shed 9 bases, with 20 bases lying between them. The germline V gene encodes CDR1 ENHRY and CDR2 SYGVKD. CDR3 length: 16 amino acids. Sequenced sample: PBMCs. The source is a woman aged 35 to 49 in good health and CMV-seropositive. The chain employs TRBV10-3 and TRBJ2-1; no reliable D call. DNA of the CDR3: TGTGCCATCAGTGAGGCGACCTCCTACTATTACGGTGAGCAGTTCTTC. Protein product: CAISEATSYYYGEQFF.